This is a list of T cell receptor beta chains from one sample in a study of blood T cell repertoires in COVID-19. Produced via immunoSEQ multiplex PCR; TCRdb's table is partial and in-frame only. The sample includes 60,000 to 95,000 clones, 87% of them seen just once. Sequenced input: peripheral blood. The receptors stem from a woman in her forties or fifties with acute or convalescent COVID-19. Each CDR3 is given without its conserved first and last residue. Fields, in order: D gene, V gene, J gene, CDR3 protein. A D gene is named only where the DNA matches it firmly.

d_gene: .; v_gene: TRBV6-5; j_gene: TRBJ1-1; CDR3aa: ASSFLPQGNTEAF
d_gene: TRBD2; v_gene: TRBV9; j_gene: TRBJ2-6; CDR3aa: ASSVGSGGAVGANVLT
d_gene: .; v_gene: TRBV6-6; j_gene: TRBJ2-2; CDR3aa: ASSLWGPWLEPGELF
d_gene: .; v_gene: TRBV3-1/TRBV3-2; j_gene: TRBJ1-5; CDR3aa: ASSRQGGFWPQH
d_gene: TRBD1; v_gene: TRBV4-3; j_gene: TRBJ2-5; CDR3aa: ASSQDQGAGETQY
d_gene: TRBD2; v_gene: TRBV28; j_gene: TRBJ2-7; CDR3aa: ASSLMREDNYEQY
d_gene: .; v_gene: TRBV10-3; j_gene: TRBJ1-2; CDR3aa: AISDRADGYT
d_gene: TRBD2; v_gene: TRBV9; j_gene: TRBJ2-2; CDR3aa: ASSHNTQTSANTGELF
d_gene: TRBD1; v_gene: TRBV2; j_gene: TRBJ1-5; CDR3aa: ASRGDRVRDQPQH
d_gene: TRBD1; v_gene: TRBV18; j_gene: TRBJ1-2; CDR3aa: ASSPTPLKQGAGGYT
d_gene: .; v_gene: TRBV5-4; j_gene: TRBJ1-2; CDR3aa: ASSLEGIAGYGYT
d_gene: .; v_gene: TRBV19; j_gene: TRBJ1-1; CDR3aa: ASSIDTGIVPAF
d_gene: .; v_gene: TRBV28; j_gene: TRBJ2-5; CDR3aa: ASSLTGEETQY
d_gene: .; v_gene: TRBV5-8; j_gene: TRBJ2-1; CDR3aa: ASNQGVSYNEQF
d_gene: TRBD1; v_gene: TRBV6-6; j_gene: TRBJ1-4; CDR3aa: ASSPTGGATGKLF
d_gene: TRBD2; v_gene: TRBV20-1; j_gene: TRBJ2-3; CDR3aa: SASNSGGDTQY
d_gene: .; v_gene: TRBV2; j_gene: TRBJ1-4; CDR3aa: ASSEDSGDNEKLF
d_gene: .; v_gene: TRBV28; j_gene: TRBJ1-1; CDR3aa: ASTSPPGTEAF
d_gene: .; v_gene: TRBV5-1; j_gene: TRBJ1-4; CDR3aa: ASRVAVTSEKLF
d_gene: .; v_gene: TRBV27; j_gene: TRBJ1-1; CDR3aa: ASSLSEGTEAF
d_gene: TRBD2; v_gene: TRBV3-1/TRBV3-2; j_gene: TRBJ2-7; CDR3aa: ASSQLAGGNYEQY
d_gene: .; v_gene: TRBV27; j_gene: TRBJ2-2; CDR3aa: ASSFPGFGGELF
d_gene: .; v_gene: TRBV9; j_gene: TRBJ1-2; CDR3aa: ASSEGTLPRYGYT
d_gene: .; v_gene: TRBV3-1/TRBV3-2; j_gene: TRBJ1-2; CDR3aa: ASSRLSTGQSKRT
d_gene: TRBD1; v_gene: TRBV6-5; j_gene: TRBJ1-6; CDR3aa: ASSITGALDSPLH
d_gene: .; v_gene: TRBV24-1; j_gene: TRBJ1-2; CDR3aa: ATSDSRQAYGYT
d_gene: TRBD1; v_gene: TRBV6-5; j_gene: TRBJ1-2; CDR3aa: ASRGQARNYGYT
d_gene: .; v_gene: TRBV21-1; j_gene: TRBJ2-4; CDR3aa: ASSQSGERRALAKNIQY
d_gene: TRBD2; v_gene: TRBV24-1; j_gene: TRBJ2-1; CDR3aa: ATSDGGGRNEQF
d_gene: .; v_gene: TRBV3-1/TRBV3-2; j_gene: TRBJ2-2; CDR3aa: ASSQGYRTRTGELF
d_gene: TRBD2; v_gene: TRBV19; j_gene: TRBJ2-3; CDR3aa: ASSRTSGARTDTQY
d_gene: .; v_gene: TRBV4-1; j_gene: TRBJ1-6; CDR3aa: ASSQGASPLH
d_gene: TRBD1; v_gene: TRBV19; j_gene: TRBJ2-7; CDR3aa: ASSTRLGQGYYEQY
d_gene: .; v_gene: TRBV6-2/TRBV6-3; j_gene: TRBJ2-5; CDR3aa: ASSSSGAFWRETQY
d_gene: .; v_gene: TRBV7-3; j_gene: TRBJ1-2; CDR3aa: ASSLGGGSRHGYT
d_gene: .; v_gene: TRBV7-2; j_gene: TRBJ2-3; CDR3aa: ASSSSRGDTRY
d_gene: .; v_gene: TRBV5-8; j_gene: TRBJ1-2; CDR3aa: ASSPSGYT
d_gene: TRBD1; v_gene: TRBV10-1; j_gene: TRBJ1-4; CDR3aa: ASSAGQGREKLF
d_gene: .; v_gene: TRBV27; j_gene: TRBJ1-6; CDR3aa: ASSLRGNSPLH
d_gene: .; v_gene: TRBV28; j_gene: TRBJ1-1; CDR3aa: ASSWSDGGAF
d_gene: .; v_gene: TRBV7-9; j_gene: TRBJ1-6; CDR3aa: ASSSSGGRNSPLH
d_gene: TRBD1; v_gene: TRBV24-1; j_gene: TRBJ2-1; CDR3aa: ATTGTGGKSNEQF
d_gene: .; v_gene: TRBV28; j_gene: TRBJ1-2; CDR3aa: ASSTGQFYGYT
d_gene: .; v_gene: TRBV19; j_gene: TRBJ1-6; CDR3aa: ASGQPPGPRSPLH
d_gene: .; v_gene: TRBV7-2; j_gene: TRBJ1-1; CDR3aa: ASSRFNTEAF
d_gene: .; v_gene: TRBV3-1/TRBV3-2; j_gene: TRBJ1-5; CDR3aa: ASSRSNQPQH
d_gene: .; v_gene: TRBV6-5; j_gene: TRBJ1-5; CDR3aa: ASRAGVNQPQH
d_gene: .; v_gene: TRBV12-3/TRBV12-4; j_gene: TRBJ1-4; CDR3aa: ASGRGQEKLF
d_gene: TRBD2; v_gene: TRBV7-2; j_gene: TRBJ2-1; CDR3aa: ASSLPTSEILNEQF
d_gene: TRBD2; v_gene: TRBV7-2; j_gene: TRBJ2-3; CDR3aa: ASSLAMLAGGADTQY
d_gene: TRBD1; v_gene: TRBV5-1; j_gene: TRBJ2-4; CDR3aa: ASSLPPTGGTVLAKNIQY
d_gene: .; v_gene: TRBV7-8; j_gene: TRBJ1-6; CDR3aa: ASTAQGRNNSPLH
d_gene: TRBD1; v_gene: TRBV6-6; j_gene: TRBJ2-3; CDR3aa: ASRDRASGTDTQY
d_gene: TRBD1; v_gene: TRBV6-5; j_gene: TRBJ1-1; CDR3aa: ASNTEQGMNTEAF
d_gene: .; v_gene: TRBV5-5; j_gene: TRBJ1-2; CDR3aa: ASSGTLTGGYT
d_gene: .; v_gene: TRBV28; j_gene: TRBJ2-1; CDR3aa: ASSLSGRGEQF
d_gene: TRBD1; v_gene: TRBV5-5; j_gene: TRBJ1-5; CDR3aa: ASSLDQGGRTQH
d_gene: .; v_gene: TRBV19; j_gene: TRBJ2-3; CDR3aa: ASSMSIFTDTQY
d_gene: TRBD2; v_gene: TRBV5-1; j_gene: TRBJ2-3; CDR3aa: ASSLRVAGGPSTDTQY